These T cell receptor beta chains were read from a single sample in a study of read filtering for tumor transcriptome and immune sequencing. TCRdb reanalysed the reads using MiXCR and keeps one entry per CDR3 protein. The sample shows 15,000 to 20,000 distinct CDR3 sequences, less than 25% of them seen only once. Sequenced sample: a population of CD138-negative cells sorted from bone marrow. The receptor source for this set is a donor older than 35 with multiple myeloma. Both conserved end residues are part of each CDR3. Fields, in order: clone size, J gene, D gene, V gene, CDR3 protein, CDR3 DNA. The D gene is left open where the match is weak. The listing skips clone size in some rows; elsewhere it reads once, few, many or a size class.

>many|TRBJ2-1|.|TRBV6-5
CASSSRPTGRAHNEQFF
TGTGCCAGCAGTTCCCGACCGACAGGGAGGGCCCACAATGAGCAGTTCTTC
>medium-sized|TRBJ1-1|.|TRBV9
CASGDGGHTEAFF
TGTGCCAGCGGGGATGGGGGCCACACTGAAGCTTTCTTT
>many|TRBJ2-7|TRBD2|TRBV29-1
CSVDAVGAGGYEQYF
TGCAGCGTTGATGCCGTTGGGGCGGGAGGCTACGAGCAGTACTTC
>few|TRBJ2-7|.|TRBV4-3
CASSQDRGVNAYEQYF
TGCGCCAGCAGCCAAGATCGCGGAGTGAATGCCTACGAGCAGTACTTC
>many|TRBJ2-7|.|TRBV7-2
CASSRRGQYEQYF
TGTGCCAGCAGCCGGAGGGGGCAATACGAGCAGTACTTC
>many|TRBJ1-2|TRBD1|TRBV4-3
CASSQGQGAGPGYTF
TGCGCCAGCAGCCAGGGACAGGGGGCAGGACCTGGCTACACCTTC
>many|TRBJ2-1|.|TRBV20-1
CSVFRDKYNEQFF
TGCAGTGTTTTTAGGGACAAGTACAATGAGCAGTTCTTC
>few|TRBJ1-5|.|TRBV5-6
CASSLGGGWPQHF
TGTGCCAGCAGCTTGGGCGGGGGATGGCCCCAGCATTTT
>.|TRBJ1-1|.|TRBV30
CAWSVAGAEAFF
TGTGCCTGGAGCGTAGCAGGGGCTGAAGCTTTCTTT
>.|TRBJ2-3|TRBD2|TRBV20-1
CSARDLTSGSRDTRYF
TGCAGTGCTAGAGATTTAACTAGCGGGAGTCGAGATACGCGGTATTTT
>.|TRBJ2-7|TRBD2|TRBV9
CASSVGLAGVEQYF
TGTGCCAGCAGCGTCGGACTAGCGGGAGTGGAGCAGTACTTC
>.|TRBJ2-1|.|TRBV28
CASRPSGYGEQFF
TGTGCCAGCAGGCCTTCTGGGTACGGTGAGCAGTTCTTC
>.|TRBJ2-5|.|TRBV15
CATSMKTHSQETQYF
TGTGCCACCAGCATGAAGACCCACTCCCAAGAGACCCAGTACTTC
>many|TRBJ2-6|.|TRBV6-2/TRBV6-3
CASSYGQLSGANVLTF
TGTGCCAGCAGTTATGGTCAGCTCTCTGGGGCCAACGTCCTGACTTTC
>many|TRBJ2-7|.|TRBV28
CASSLGGPREQYF
TGTGCCAGCAGTCTCGGAGGACCACGCGAGCAGTACTTC
>many|TRBJ2-3|TRBD1|TRBV28
CASSLQGEATDTQYF
TGTGCCAGCAGTCTTCAGGGGGAAGCCACAGATACGCAGTATTTT
>.|TRBJ2-5|.|TRBV19
CASSVGETQYF
TGTGCCAGTAGTGTCGGGGAGACCCAGTACTTC
>many|TRBJ2-7|.|TRBV7-2
CASLTGAGSKEQYF
TGTGCCAGCTTAACCGGGGCCGGGAGTAAAGAGCAGTACTTC
>many|TRBJ1-5|.|TRBV7-9
CASSDSRDQPQHF
TGTGCCAGCAGCGATTCGAGGGATCAGCCCCAGCATTTT
>many|TRBJ2-5|TRBD2|TRBV20-1
CSAFGGGTSGQETQYF
TGCAGTGCCTTCGGGGGCGGGACTAGCGGACAAGAGACCCAGTACTTC
>many|TRBJ1-5|.|TRBV27
CASSLWSNQPQHF
TGTGCCAGCAGTTTATGGTCCAATCAGCCCCAGCATTTT
>many|TRBJ2-5|.|TRBV28
CASSLDLAGIQEETQYF
TGTGCCAGCAGTTTAGATTTGGCGGGGATTCAGGAAGAGACCCAGTACTTC
>.|TRBJ2-5|.|TRBV28
CASRTANEETQYF
TGTGCCAGCAGGACAGCAAACGAAGAGACCCAGTACTTC
>.|TRBJ1-4|.|TRBV7-9
CASSFDSPNEKLFF
TGCGCCAGCAGCTTCGACAGCCCAAATGAGAAACTGTTTTTT
>.|TRBJ2-1|TRBD1|TRBV6-6
CASSDPTGGRYNEQFF
TGTGCCAGCAGTGACCCGACAGGGGGCAGGTACAATGAGCAGTTCTTC
>many|TRBJ2-1|.|TRBV28
CASIGYPYNEQFF
TGTGCCAGCATCGGCTACCCTTACAATGAGCAGTTCTTC
>many|TRBJ2-3|.|TRBV28
CASSLSRSTDTQYF
TGTGCCAGCAGTTTATCGCGTAGCACAGATACGCAGTATTTT
>medium-sized|TRBJ1-2|.|TRBV29-1
CSVQDRDYGYTF
TGCAGCGTCCAGGACCGCGACTATGGCTACACCTTC
>few|TRBJ1-5|.|TRBV28
CAVTYRDIPQPQHF
TGTGCCGTAACCTACAGGGATATTCCTCAGCCCCAGCATTTT
>many|TRBJ1-1|.|TRBV14
CASSQARRGRNTEAFF
TGTGCCAGCAGCCAAGCGAGGAGGGGACGTAACACTGAAGCTTTCTTT
>.|TRBJ2-6|.|TRBV3-1
CASSLQGAGANVLTF
TGTGCCAGCAGCTTACAGGGTGCTGGGGCCAACGTCCTGACTTTC
>many|TRBJ2-3|TRBD2|TRBV7-2
CASSLAQAGEGTQYF
TGTGCCAGCAGCCTAGCCCAAGCGGGAGAGGGTACGCAGTATTTT
>medium-sized|TRBJ2-3|TRBD1|TRBV11-2
CASSLDSDRAITDTQYF
TGTGCCAGCAGCTTAGACTCTGACAGGGCTATCACAGATACGCAGTATTTT
>.|TRBJ2-7|TRBD2|TRBV20-1
CSARGGPVSYEQYF
TGCAGTGCTAGGGGAGGGCCAGTTAGCTACGAGCAGTACTTC
>once|TRBJ2-1|.|TRBV4-3
CASSQGWLATNEQFF
TGCGCCAGCAGCCAGGGTTGGCTAGCGACCAATGAGCAGTTCTTC
>medium-sized|TRBJ2-3|TRBD1|TRBV30
CAWSDDRESSTDTQYF
TGTGCCTGGAGTGACGACAGGGAGTCTAGCACAGATACGCAGTATTTT
>.|TRBJ2-1|TRBD2|TRBV20-1
CSARWTSGDNEQFF
TGCAGTGCCAGATGGACTAGCGGAGACAATGAGCAGTTCTTC
>.|TRBJ2-5|TRBD2|TRBV7-2
CASSSLAGEETQYF
TGTGCCAGCAGCTCCTTAGCGGGAGAAGAGACCCAGTACTTC
>medium-sized|TRBJ2-7|TRBD2|TRBV4-2
CASSQDSGRGYEQYF
TGTGCCAGCAGCCAAGATAGCGGGAGGGGGTACGAGCAGTACTTC
>many|TRBJ2-2|TRBD2|TRBV20-1
CSARKAGTGELFF
TGCAGTGCTAGGAAAGCGGGAACCGGGGAGCTGTTTTTT
>many|TRBJ2-5|.|TRBV5-6
CASSLLAPTETQYF
TGTGCCAGCAGCCTCCTGGCCCCGACGGAGACCCAGTACTTC
>many|TRBJ1-5|.|TRBV7-8
CASSLALVRQSNQPQHF
TGTGCCAGCAGCTTAGCCCTCGTCCGACAGAGCAATCAGCCCCAGCATTTT
>few|TRBJ2-5|.|TRBV18
CASSPGRETQYF
TGTGCCAGCTCACCGGGCAGGGAGACCCAGTACTTC
>.|TRBJ1-1|.|TRBV20-1
CSARVGGHGLTEAFF
TGCAGTGCTAGAGTCGGGGGTCATGGGCTCACTGAAGCTTTCTTT
>.|TRBJ1-5|TRBD1|TRBV20-1
CSAGQGGWSNQPQHF
TGCAGTGCCGGACAGGGGGGTTGGAGCAATCAGCCCCAGCATTTT
>many|TRBJ2-1|.|TRBV27
CASSWPRNRGLEGVGNEQFF
TGTGCCAGCAGTTGGCCTAGAAACCGGGGGCTGGAAGGGGTTGGCAATGAGCAGTTCTTC
>.|TRBJ1-2|.|TRBV20-1
CSWTVGDYGYTF
TGCAGTTGGACAGTGGGGGACTATGGCTACACCTTC
>few|TRBJ2-2|.|TRBV5-1
CASRASLTNTGELFF
TGCGCCAGCAGGGCGAGCTTGACAAACACCGGGGAGCTGTTTTTT
>many|TRBJ1-5|TRBD1|TRBV19
CASSMQGQSNQPQHF
TGTGCCAGTAGTATGCAGGGACAGTCAAATCAGCCCCAGCATTTT
>few|TRBJ2-5|.|TRBV2
CASSVTGRETQYF
TGTGCCAGCAGTGTGACGGGTCGGGAGACCCAGTACTTC
>many|TRBJ1-2|.|TRBV19
CARDSGNYGYTF
TGTGCCAGGGACAGCGGTAACTATGGCTACACCTTC
>many|TRBJ2-3|TRBD2|TRBV6-1
CASSEARTSGVTDTQYF
TGTGCCAGCAGTGAAGCCAGGACTAGCGGGGTGACAGATACGCAGTATTTT
>.|TRBJ2-7|.|TRBV25-1
CASSHLATYEQYF
TGTGCCAGCAGTCATCTAGCGACCTACGAGCAGTACTTC
>few|TRBJ2-7|.|TRBV28
CASSSIRDGGREQYF
TGTGCCAGCAGTTCCATCCGGGACGGCGGTCGCGAGCAGTACTTC
>.|TRBJ2-2|TRBD1|TRBV3-1
CASSQFTGQGVSGELFF
TGTGCCAGCAGCCAATTCACGGGACAGGGGGTCTCCGGGGAGCTGTTTTTT